These 22 T cell receptor beta chains share one sample of origin, sequenced in a study of technical replicates of blood from several donors. Libraries were prepared by immunoSEQ multiplex PCR; TCRdb keeps only in-frame clonotypes and omits some of them. The table shows tens of thousands of clones, with 88% occurring only once. The material sequenced was PBMCs. Receptors originate from a human donor in good health. Some clones in this sample may be carry-over from other donors' samples.

V is TRBV7-2 and J is TRBJ2-5; 12 bases are a match to TRBD1. This CDR3 comprises 16 residues. Germline V CDR1 and CDR2: SGHTA, FQGNSA. Trimming took 4 bases from V and 4 from J; bases not matched to a gene: 7. This CDR3 reads CASSSTGQGARETQYF. In nucleotides, the CDR3 is TGTGCCAGCAGCTCTACGGGACAGGGGGCGCGAGAGACCCAGTACTTC.

This clone came up once. CDR3 protein: CATSRDFTATNEKLFF. The CDR3 coding sequence is TGTGCCACCAGCAGAGATTTCACTGCAACTAATGAAAAACTGTTTTTT. V and J are TRBV15 and TRBJ1-4; D is unresolved. V gave up 0 bases and J gave up 0 bases, with 8 bases separating them. This CDR3 has 16 amino acids. The V gene's germline CDR1 is LNHNV and CDR2 YYDKDF (reference sequence).

This clone was observed a handful of times. CDR3 nucleotides: TGTGCCAGCAGCCACACTAGCCCAGGCTCCTACAATGAGCAGTTCTTC. Translated: CASSHTSPGSYNEQFF. The rearrangement joins TRBV4-2 to TRBJ2-1, with D possibly being TRBD2 (6 bases). V shed 3 bases and J shed 0 bases, with 12 bases lying between them. Germline V gene sequence: CDR1 LGHNA, CDR2 YNFKEQ. CDR3 size: 16 residues.

The CDR3 is CAWSASRGGYTF. The CDR3 coding sequence is TGTGCCTGGAGTGCTTCAAGGGGTGGCTACACCTTC. This chain joins TRBV30 and TRBJ1-2; possibly TRBD1 for D (5 bases). This CDR3 contains 12 residues. Germline lookup yields CDR1 GTSNPN and CDR2 SVGIG (reference sequence). V was shortened by 1 base and J by 7 bases, with 10 bases between the two germline ends.

The chain links TRBV7-9 to TRBJ1-4, with a possible D match to TRBD1 (6 bases). Trimming cost V 4 bases and J 7 bases, with 22 bases left between them. Looked up from germline, CDR1 is SEHNR and CDR2 is FQNEAQ (reference sequence). CDR3 length equals 17 residues. The CDR3 is CASSCLFWGGQCEKLFF. CDR3 DNA sequence: TGTGCCAGCAGCTGCCTCTTCTGGGGGGGGCAATGTGAAAAACTGTTTTTT.

This sequence joins TRBV5-4 and TRBJ2-1; 7 bases are a match to TRBD2. Trimming cost V 0 bases and J 4 bases; bases outside gene matches: 4. There are 15 residues in the CDR3. Germline loops: CDR1 SGHNT, CDR2 YYREEE (reference sequence). In nucleotides, the CDR3 is TGTGCCAGCAGCTTGGGGGCTAGCGGTTACAATGAGCAGTTCTTC. This translates into CASSLGASGYNEQFF.

The rearrangement uses TRBV2 and TRBJ2-5; TRBD2 is a possible D gene (7 bases). This CDR3 has 14 residues. The V end lost 5 bases, the J end lost 5 bases, and 15 bases lay between the germline ends. CDR1 and CDR2 from the germline V gene are SNHLY and FYNNEI. The CDR3 sequence: CASSRGGAMETQYF. The CDR3 DNA reads TGTGCCAGCAGTAGGGGGGGGGCCATGGAGACCCAGTACTTC.

The rearrangement joins TRBV30 to TRBJ1-5; 7 positions agree with TRBD1. The CDR3 covers 13 residues. Germline V lookup: CDR1 GTSNPN, CDR2 SVGIG (reference sequence). In nucleotides, the CDR3 is TGTATAGTACCTGGGACAGCCAATCAGCCCCAGCATTTT. Encoded protein: CIVPGTANQPQHF.

V gene TRBV5-6 combines with J gene TRBJ2-4; TRBD1 matches at 7 bases. CDR3 length equals 14 residues. Trimming at V came to 4 bases and at J to 6 bases, leaving 7 bases not matched to a gene. Germline assignment: CDR1 SGHDT and CDR2 YYEEEE. The CDR3 reads CASSVTGQLNIQYF. The CDR3 nucleotides read TGTGCCAGCAGCGTCACGGGACAGCTAAACATTCAGTACTTC.

The CDR3 coding sequence is TGTGCCAGCAGCCAAGAAGGCTGGATGGGGGGGGCGGATTCACCCCTCCACTTT. It codes for CASSQEGWMGGADSPLHF. The chain couples TRBV4-2 to TRBJ1-6; a weak D match, TRBD1 (6 bases). The germline CDR1 and CDR2 sequences are LGHNA and YNFKEQ. The germline V and J ends were trimmed by 0 bases and 8 bases, with 20 bases remaining between them. This CDR3 is 18 amino acids long.

The chain links TRBV5-1 to TRBJ1-1; 7 positions agree with TRBD1. V was clipped by 4 bases and J by 1 base; unmatched bases: 7. This CDR3 has 15 amino acids. The V gene's germline CDR1 is SGHRS and CDR2 YFSETQ. The chain's CDR3 is CASSQMGQPNTEAFF. In DNA, the CDR3 is TGCGCCAGCAGCCAAATGGGACAGCCGAACACTGAAGCTTTCTTT.

The chain couples TRBV5-4 to TRBJ2-2; TRBD2 matches at 7 bases. The V and J ends lost 0 bases and 5 bases, in that order; junction bases with no gene match: 4. This CDR3 contains 15 residues. Per germline, CDR1 SGHNT and CDR2 YYREEE (reference sequence). CDR3 loop: CASSLVGGGTGELFF. The DNA for the CDR3 is TGTGCCAGCAGCTTGGTTGGCGGGGGAACCGGGGAGCTGTTTTTT.

This chain links TRBV5-6 with TRBJ1-2, with unresolved D. CDR3 length: 14 amino acids. The V and J ends lost 0 bases and 5 bases respectively, with 11 bases between them. Germline V gene lookup returns CDR1 SGHDT and CDR2 YYEEEE. In nucleotides, the CDR3 is TGTGCCAGCAGCTTGGGTCAGTCCGTATATGGCTACACCTTC. Its translation: CASSLGQSVYGYTF. Combining the CDR3 with reference TRBV5-6 and TRBJ1-2 gives the whole variable domain DAGVTQSPTHLIKTRGQQVTLRCSPKSGHDTVSWYQQALGQGPQFIFQYYEEEERQRGNFPDRFSGHQFPNYSSELNVNALLLGDSALYLCASSLGQSVYGYTFGSGTRLTVV.

This clone was recorded only once. The rearrangement links TRBV12-5 to TRBJ1-4, with TRBD1 identical over 9 bases. The CDR3 has 16 residues. Germline V gene lookup returns CDR1 LGHNT and CDR2 FRNRAP. Trimming took 4 bases from V and 5 from J; bases not matched to a gene: 8. CDR3 in DNA: TGTGCTAGTGGTTCCGCCCGACAGGGGGGAAATGAAAAACTGTTTTTT. Amino acid sequence: CASGSARQGGNEKLFF.

The rearrangement joins TRBV7-3 to TRBJ1-1; tentatively, D is TRBD1 (6 bases). V lost 4 bases and J 6 bases, leaving 12 bases between the germline ends. The CDR3 totals 13 residues. The germline V gene encodes CDR1 SGHTA and CDR2 FQGTGA. CDR3 amino acids: CASSWGQTAEAFF. The CDR3 DNA reads as TGTGCCAGCAGCTGGGGACAAACTGCTGAAGCTTTCTTT. Together with reference TRBV7-3 and TRBJ1-1, the CDR3 gives the full variable domain: GAGVSQTPSNKVTEKGKYVELRCDPISGHTALYWYRQSLGQGPEFLIYFQGTGAADDSGLPNDRFFAVRPEGSVSTLKIQRTERGDSAVYLCASSWGQTAEAFFGQGTRLTVV.

This chain joins TRBV4-1 and TRBJ1-2, with D possibly being TRBD1 (5 bases). The CDR3 has 15 amino acids. The V and J ends lost 0 bases and 1 base respectively, with 9 bases between them. Germline V gene sequence: CDR1 MGHRA, CDR2 YSYEKL. The CDR3 sequence is CASSQDRAINYGYTF. In DNA, the CDR3 is TGCGCCAGCAGCCAAGACAGGGCAATTAACTATGGCTACACCTTC.

Concerning this clone itself: Additional DNA sequences in this sample encode the identical CDR3. V usage is TRBV6-6 and J usage is TRBJ1-5; 7 bases line up with TRBD1. The CDR3 sequence is 15 residues long. Germline lookup yields CDR1 MNHNY and CDR2 SVGAGI (reference sequence). V trimming: 2 bases; J trimming: 2 bases; junction bases outside the gene matches: 3. The CDR3 DNA reads TGTGCCAGCAGTTACCCTCAGGGGGGCAATCAGCCCCAGCATTTT. Amino acid sequence: CASSYPQGGNQPQHF.

The chain has TRBV18 and TRBJ2-3; D remains ambiguous. The V end lost 4 bases, the J end lost 0 bases, and 8 bases lay between the germline ends. The germline gives CDR1 KGHSH, CDR2 LQKENI. This CDR3 contains 14 residues. In nucleotides, the CDR3 is TGTGCCAGCTCACAATTGAGTAGCACAGATACGCAGTATTTT. It specifies CASSQLSSTDTQYF. Complete variable domain (other parts from reference TRBV18 and TRBJ2-3): NAGVMQNPRHLVRRRGQEARLRCSPMKGHSHVYWYRQLPEEGLKFMVYLQKENIIDESGMPKERFSAEFPKEGPSILRIQQVVRGDSAAYFCASSQLSSTDTQYFGPGTRLTVL.

The chain uses TRBV4-3 and TRBJ2-7, with 8 bases identical to TRBD2. The ends lost 2 bases at V and 2 bases at J; junction bases unmatched: 2. Germline V gene data show CDR1 as LGHNA and CDR2 as YSLEER. This CDR3 is 14 amino acids long. CDR3 sequence reads: CASSQYSGTYEQYF. The CDR3 DNA sequence: TGCGCCAGCAGCCAATATAGCGGGACCTACGAGCAGTACTTC.

This chain joins TRBV5-4 and TRBJ1-2, with TRBD1 matching 8 bases. The CDR3 length is 14 residues. CDR1 is SGHNT and CDR2 is YYREEE in the germline V gene (reference sequence). V lost 5 bases and J lost 0; bases outside the gene matches: 3. CDR3 DNA: TGTGCCAGCAGGTTACAGGGGGCTAACTATGGCTACACCTTC. Its translation: CASRLQGANYGYTF. Using reference TRBV5-4 and TRBJ1-2 for the parts outside the CDR3, the full variable domain is ETGVTQSPTHLIKTRGQQVTLRCSSQSGHNTVSWYQQALGQGPQFIFQYYREEENGRGNFPPRFSGLQFPNYSSELNVNALELDDSALYLCASRLQGANYGYTFGSGTRLTVV.

V gene TRBV7-2 combines with J gene TRBJ2-3; D ambiguous. CDR3 length equals 12 residues. Trimming removed 5 bases from V and 10 bases from J, with 13 bases in between. CDR1 and CDR2 from the germline V gene are SGHTA and FQGNSA. CDR3 sequence reads: CASSKEPSPQYF. Here the CDR3 DNA reads TGTGCCAGCAGCAAAGAGCCAAGTCCGCAGTATTTT. The full variable domain, rest sourced from reference TRBV7-2 and TRBJ2-3, is GAGVSQSPSNKVTEKGKDVELRCDPISGHTALYWYRQSLGQGLEFLIYFQGNSAPDKSGLPSDRFSAERTGGSVSTLTIQRTQQEDSAVYLCASSKEPSPQYFGPGTRLTVL.

The chain recombines TRBV6-5 with TRBJ1-1; TRBD1 matches 8 bases. Germline-derived CDR1 and CDR2 are MNHEY and SVGAGI. V was clipped by 4 bases and J by 2 bases; unmatched bases: 3. The CDR3 covers 14 residues. This chain's CDR3 is CASSWTGSNTEAFF. In DNA form, the CDR3 reads TGTGCCAGCAGTTGGACAGGGTCAAACACTGAAGCTTTCTTT.